This T cell receptor beta chain was recorded in a study of identical twins. General study findings and limits: The abundant beta clonotypes from cord blood had fewer insertions, and memory repertoires had none of this.

TCRdb re-derived calls from the 5' RACE reads in MiXCR, one entry per CDR3 protein. Altogether around 340,000 distinct CDR3 sequences are present, about 9% being singletons, with the ten largest covering roughly 9%. This clonotype has just one count. Its antigen remains unidentified. The V gene end was trimmed by 2 bases and the J gene end by 5 bases; junction bases not matched to a gene: 6. CDR1 is SGHAT, CDR2 FQDESV, per germline (reference sequence). The CDR3 runs to 16 residues. J is TRBJ2-1 and V is TRBV11-1; TRBD2 aligns across 10 bases. Material: naive T cells sorted from blood. The origin of this receptor is a woman aged 45 to 65 in good health. The CDR3: CASSLTLAGVHNEQFF. The CDR3 region has the DNA TGTGCCAGCAGCTTAACGCTAGCGGGAGTCCACAATGAGCAGTTCTTC.